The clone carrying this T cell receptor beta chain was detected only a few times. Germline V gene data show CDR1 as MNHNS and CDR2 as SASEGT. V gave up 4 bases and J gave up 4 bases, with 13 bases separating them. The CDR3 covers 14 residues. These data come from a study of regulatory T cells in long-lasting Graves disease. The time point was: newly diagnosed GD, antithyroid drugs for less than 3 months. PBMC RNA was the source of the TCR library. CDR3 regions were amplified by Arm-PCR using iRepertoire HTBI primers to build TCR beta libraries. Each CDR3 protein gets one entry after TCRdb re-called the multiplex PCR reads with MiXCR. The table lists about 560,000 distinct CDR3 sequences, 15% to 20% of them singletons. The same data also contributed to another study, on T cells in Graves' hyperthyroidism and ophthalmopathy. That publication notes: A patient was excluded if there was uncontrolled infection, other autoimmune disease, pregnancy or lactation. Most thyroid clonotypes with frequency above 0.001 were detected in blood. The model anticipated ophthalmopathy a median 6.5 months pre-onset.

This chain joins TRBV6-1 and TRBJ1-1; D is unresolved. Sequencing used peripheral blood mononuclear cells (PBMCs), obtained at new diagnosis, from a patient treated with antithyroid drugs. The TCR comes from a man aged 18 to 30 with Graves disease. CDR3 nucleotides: TGTGCCAGCAGTGTAACCTCGTGGGGCACTGAAGCTTTCTTT. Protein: CASSVTSWGTEAFF.